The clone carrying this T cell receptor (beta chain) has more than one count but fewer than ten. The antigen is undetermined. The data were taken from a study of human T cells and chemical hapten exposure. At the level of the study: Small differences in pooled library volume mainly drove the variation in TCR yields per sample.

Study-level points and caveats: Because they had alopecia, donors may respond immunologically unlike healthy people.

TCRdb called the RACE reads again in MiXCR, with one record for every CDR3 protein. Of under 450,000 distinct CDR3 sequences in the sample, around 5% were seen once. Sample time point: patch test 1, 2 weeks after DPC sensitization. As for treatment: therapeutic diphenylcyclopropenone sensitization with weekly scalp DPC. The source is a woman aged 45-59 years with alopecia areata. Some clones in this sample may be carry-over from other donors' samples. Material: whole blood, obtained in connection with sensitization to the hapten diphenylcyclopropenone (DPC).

This CDR3 is CASSFGTKLYEQYF. The CDR3 DNA follows: TGTGCCAGCAGTTTCGGGACTAAGCTCTACGAGCAGTACTTC. The gene calls are TRBV12-3 or TRBV12-4 and TRBJ2-7, with 7 bases lining up with TRBD2. CDR3 size: 14 residues. Unmatched junction bases numbered 5, after V lost 3 bases and J lost 3 bases.